What follows describes a single T cell receptor (beta chain). Its antigen is still unknown. No base quality values were provided; no much bigger clone lies one nucleotide off. The CDR3 holds 15 amino acids from the cysteine to the phenylalanine. Left in the record is the CDR3 DNA by itself, 45 bases read in frame from the first base. Unmatched junction bases come to 10, with V trimmed by 5 bases and J by 15 bases. Per the germline V gene (reference sequence), LNHDA is the CDR1 and SQIVND is the CDR2. This entry belongs to a study of PD-1 blockade in classical Hodgkin lymphoma (dated by TCRdb to 2020 to 2021). A note on the overall study: Nivolumab dosing was 3 mg/kg intravenously every 2 weeks, continuing until either disease progression or unacceptable toxicity. The study used CyTOF and TCR beta sequencing to define a peripheral blood immune signature of response to PD-1 blockade in classical Hodgkin lymphoma. On the study overall, not on this receptor specifically: Patients starting nivolumab less than 1 year after ASCT had lower diversity and were excluded from later analyses to avoid confounding by immune reconstitution. Trial patients achieving complete response had baseline diversity similar to newly diagnosed patients, whereas partial responders and progressors had significantly lower diversity. By C4D1, a significant rise was seen in CD4+ TCR diversity but not in CD8+ TCR diversity (p=0.0027 vs p=0.16), and the rise was most apparent among complete responders (p=0.02). Baseline TCR diversity was reported to be lower in newly diagnosed patients than in healthy donors and to be lower still in relapsed/refractory patients. The study was limited to a single clinical trial cohort, and causes of repertoire differences, possibly disease activity or prior therapy, remained undefined.

The sample's time point label, in plain terms: cycle 1 day 1 (C1D1), immediately before nivolumab initiation. All trial patients had relapsed after autologous stem cell transplantation, with cohorts A, B and C differing in prior brentuximab vedotin exposure. The trial cohort was composed of about 60 patients with relapsed/refractory classical Hodgkin lymphoma, for whom complete response, partial response or progressive disease was recorded as best overall response. In the multi-cohort phase II CheckMate 205 trial, trial patients received single-agent nivolumab. Best overall response was determined by an independent review committee according to the 2007 International Working Group response criteria. Trial PBMCs were collected just before the start of nivolumab (C1D1) and during therapy at cycle 2 day 1 and cycle 4 day 1. Peripheral blood was collected in 8 mL Vacutainer Cell Preparation Tubes, from which PBMCs were isolated by centrifugation and then cryopreserved.

Genomic DNA was extracted with the Qiagen DNeasy kit from unsorted PBMCs and from negatively selected CD4+ and CD8+ fractions. Amplification of TCR beta CDR3 regions was done by immunoSEQ multiplex PCR with primers that anneal to V and J segments. Amplification bias was minimized using a synthetic immune receptor repertoire, and residual bias was removed computationally after sequencing. Concerning the study's data processing: Repertoire diversity was quantified as the Shannon entropy index using custom Python scripts. Unsorted, CD4+ and CD8+ repertoires were analyzed separately, except for combined analyses in which CD4+ and CD8+ sequences were merged in silico. Clonal expansion was defined as at least a 2-fold frequency increase after treatment relative to C1D1, with a pseudocount of 0.5 for undetected baseline clones. Clones with 0 or 1 copy at C1D1 were defined as singleton clones, while clones with 2 or more copies were defined as non-singleton clones. Clones expanded in unsorted samples were annotated as CD4+, CD8+ or unknown by matching protein sequences in sorted samples from the same patient. Diversity changes from C1D1 to C4D1 were tested in paired samples using Wilcoxon tests. TCRdb mirrors the immuneACCESS table, restricted to in-frame sequences. Some clones are absent from its copies; in checked studies, under half trace to an unresolved V gene, and the reason for the others is unknown. The V and J calls and clone size are taken from that table; D and trimming were inferred from the DNA. Recorded for this sample are some 14,000 clones; around 84% of them occurred a single time. The top ten clones comprise 4.6% of the sample.

This TCR was sampled from a human donor with classical Hodgkin lymphoma. The specimen was peripheral blood mononuclear cells (PBMCs), collected at baseline. This chain is built from TRBV19 and TRBJ2-1, with 16 bases in between that match TRBD2. The CDR3 in this case is CASSPGTSGRERWFF. The nucleotides read TGTGCCAGTAGTCCCGGGACTAGCGGGAGGGAAAGGTGGTTCTTC.